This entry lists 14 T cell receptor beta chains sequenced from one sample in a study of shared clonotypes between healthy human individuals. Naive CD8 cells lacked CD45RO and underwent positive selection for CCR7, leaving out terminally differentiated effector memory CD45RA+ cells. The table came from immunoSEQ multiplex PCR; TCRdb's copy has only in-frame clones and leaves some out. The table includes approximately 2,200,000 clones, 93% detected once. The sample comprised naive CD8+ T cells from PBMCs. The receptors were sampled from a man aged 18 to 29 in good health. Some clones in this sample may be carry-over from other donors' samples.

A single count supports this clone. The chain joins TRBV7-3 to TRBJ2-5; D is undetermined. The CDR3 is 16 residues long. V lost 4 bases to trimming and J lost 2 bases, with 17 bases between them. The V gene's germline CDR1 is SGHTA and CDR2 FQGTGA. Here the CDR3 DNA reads TGTGCCAGCAGCTCTGGCATACTAACTATTCAAGAGACCCAGTACTTC. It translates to CASSSGILTIQETQYF. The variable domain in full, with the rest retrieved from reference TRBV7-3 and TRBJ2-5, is GAGVSQTPSNKVTEKGKYVELRCDPISGHTALYWYRQSLGQGPEFLIYFQGTGAADDSGLPNDRFFAVRPEGSVSTLKIQRTERGDSAVYLCASSSGILTIQETQYFGPGTRLLVL.

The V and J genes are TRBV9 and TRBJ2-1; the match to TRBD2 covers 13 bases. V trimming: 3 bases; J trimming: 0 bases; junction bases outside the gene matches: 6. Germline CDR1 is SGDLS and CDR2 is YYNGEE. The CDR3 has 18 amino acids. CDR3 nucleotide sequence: TGTGCCAGCAGCGCGGGACTAGCGGGATCGAGCTCCTACAATGAGCAGTTCTTC. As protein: CASSAGLAGSSSYNEQFF.

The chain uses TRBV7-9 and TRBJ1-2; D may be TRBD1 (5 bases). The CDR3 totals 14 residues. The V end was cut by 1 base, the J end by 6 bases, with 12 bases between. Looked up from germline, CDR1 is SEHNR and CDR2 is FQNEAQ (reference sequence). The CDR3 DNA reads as TGTGCCAGCAGCTTAGTCTCCGGGGGGGATGGCTACACCTTC. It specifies CASSLVSGGDGYTF.

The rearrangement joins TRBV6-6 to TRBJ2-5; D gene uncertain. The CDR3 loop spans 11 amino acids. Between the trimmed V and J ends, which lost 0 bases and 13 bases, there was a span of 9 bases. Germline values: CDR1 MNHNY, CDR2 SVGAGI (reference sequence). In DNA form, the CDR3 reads TGTGCCAGCAGTTACTCTGGCGCCAGGTACTTC. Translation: CASSYSGARYF.

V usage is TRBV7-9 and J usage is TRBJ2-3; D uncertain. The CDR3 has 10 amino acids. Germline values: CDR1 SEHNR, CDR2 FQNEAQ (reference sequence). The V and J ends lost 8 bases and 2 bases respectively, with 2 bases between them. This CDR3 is CASDTDTQYF. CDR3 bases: TGTGCCAGCGACACAGATACGCAGTATTTT. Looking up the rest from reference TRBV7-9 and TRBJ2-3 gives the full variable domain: DTGVSQNPRHKITKRGQNVTFRCDPISEHNRLYWYRQTLGQGPEFLTYFQNEAQLEKSRLLSDRFSAERPKGSFSTLEIQRTEQGDSAMYLCASDTDTQYFGPGTRLTVL.

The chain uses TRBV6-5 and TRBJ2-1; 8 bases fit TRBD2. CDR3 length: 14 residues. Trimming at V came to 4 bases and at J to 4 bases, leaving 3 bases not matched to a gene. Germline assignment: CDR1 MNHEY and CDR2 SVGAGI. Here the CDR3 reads CASSSRGGYNEQFF. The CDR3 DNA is TGTGCCAGCAGTTCCCGGGGGGGTTACAATGAGCAGTTCTTC.

This CDR3 reads CASSNTGDPYEQYF. The CDR3 nucleotides are TGTGCCAGCAGCAACACGGGCGACCCCTACGAGCAGTACTTC. This sequence joins TRBV9 and TRBJ2-7, with D uncertain. The CDR3 has 14 amino acids. Germline V gene data show CDR1 as SGDLS and CDR2 as YYNGEE. The V end lost 4 bases, the J end lost 2 bases, and 13 bases lay between the germline ends.

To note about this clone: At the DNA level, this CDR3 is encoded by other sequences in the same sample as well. The DNA for the CDR3 is TGTGCCAGTAGTATGGGACGGAACTATGGCTACACCTTC. Protein: CASSMGRNYGYTF. The rearrangement links TRBV19 to TRBJ1-2, with D perhaps matching TRBD1 (5 bases). The germline CDR1 and CDR2 sequences are LNHDA and SQIVND (reference sequence). The CDR3 is made up of 13 amino acids. The V and J ends lost 3 bases and 2 bases respectively, with 7 bases between them. Using reference TRBV19 and TRBJ1-2 for the parts outside the CDR3, the full variable domain is DGGITQSPKYLFRKEGQNVTLSCEQNLNHDAMYWYRQDPGQGLRLIYYSQIVNDFQKGDIAEGYSVSREKKESFPLTVTSAQKNPTAFYLCASSMGRNYGYTFGSGTRLTVV.

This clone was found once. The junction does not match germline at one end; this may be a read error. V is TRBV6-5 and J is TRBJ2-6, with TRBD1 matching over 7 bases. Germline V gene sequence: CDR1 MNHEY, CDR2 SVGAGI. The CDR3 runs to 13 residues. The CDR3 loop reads CASSRSGGNVLTF. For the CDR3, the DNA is TGTGCCAGCAGCCGGTCAGGGGGCAACGTCCTGACTTTC.

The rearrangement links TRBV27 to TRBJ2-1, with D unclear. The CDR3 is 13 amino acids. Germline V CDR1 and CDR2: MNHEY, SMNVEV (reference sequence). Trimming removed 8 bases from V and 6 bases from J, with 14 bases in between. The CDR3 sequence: CASGPGATNEQFF. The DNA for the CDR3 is TGTGCCAGCGGCCCTGGCGCCACCAATGAGCAGTTCTTC.

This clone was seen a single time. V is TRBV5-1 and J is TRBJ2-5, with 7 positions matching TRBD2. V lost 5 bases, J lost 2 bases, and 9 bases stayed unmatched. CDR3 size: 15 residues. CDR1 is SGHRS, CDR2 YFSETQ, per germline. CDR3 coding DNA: TGCGCCAGCAGATCCGGACTAGGGGATCAAGAGACCCAGTACTTC. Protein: CASRSGLGDQETQYF.

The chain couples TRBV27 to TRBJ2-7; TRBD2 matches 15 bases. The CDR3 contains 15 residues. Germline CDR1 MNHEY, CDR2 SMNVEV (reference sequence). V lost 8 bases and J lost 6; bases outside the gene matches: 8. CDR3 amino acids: CASWTSGRAPGEQYF. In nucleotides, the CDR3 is TGTGCCAGCTGGACTAGCGGGAGGGCCCCTGGCGAGCAGTACTTC.

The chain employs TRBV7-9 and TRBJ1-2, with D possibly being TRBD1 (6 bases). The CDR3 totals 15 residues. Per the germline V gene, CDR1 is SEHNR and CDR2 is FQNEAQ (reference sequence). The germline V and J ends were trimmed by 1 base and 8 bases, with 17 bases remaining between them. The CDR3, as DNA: TGTGCCAGCAGCTTAGGTTCTCCGGGGGCGGACGGCTACACCTTC. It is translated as CASSLGSPGADGYTF.

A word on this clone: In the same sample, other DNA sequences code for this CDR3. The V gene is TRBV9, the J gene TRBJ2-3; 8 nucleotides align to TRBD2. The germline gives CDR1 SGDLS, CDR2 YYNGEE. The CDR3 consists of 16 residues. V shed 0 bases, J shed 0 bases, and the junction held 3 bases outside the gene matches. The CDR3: CASSVVGGRSTDTQYF. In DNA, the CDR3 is TGTGCCAGCAGCGTAGTCGGCGGGAGGAGCACAGATACGCAGTATTTT.